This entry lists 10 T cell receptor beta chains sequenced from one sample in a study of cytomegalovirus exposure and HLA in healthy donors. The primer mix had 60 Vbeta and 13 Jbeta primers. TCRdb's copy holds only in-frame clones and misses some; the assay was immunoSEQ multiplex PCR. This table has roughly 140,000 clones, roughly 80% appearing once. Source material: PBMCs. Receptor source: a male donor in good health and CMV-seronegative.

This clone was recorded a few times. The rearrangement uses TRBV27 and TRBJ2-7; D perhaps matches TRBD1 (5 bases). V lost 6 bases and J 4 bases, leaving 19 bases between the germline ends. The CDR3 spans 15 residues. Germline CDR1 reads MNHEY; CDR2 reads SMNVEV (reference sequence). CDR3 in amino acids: CASSSQANYVYEQYF. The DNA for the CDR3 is TGTGCCAGCAGCTCACAGGCTAACTATGTTTACGAGCAGTACTTC.

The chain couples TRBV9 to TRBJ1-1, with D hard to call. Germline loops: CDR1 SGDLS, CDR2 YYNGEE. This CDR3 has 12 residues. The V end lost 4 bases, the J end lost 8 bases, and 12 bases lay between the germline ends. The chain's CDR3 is CASSPSVGEAFF. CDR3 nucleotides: TGTGCCAGCAGCCCCAGCGTCGGGGAAGCTTTCTTT.

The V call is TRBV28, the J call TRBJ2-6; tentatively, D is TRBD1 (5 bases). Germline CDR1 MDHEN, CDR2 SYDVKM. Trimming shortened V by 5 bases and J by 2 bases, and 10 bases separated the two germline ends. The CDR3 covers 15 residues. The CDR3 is CASSITGTGANVLTF. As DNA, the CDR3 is TGTGCCAGCAGTATTACAGGAACTGGGGCCAACGTCCTGACTTTC.

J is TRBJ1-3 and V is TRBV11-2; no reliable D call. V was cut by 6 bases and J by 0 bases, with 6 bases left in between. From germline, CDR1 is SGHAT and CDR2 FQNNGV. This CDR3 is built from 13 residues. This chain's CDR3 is CASSFSSGNTIYF. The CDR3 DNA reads TGTGCCAGCAGTTTCAGCTCTGGAAACACCATATATTTT.

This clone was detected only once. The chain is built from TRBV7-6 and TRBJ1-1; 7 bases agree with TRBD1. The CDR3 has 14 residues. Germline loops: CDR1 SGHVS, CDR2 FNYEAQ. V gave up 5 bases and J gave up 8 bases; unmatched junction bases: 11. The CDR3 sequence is CASSTSGQLTEAFF. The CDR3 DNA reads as TGTGCCAGCAGCACCTCGGGACAGCTCACCGAAGCTTTCTTT. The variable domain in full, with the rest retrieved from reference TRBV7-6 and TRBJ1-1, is GAGVSQSPRYKVTKRGQDVALRCDPISGHVSLYWYRQALGQGPEFLTYFNYEAQQDKSGLPNDRFSAERPEGSISTLTIQRTEQRDSAMYRCASSTSGQLTEAFFGQGTRLTVV.

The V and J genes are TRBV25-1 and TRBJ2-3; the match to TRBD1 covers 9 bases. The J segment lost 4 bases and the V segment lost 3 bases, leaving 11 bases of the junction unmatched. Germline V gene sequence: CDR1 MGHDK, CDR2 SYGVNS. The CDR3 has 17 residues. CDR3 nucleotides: TGTGCCAGCAGTGACCAACCCGACAGGGGGTGGGCAGATACGCAGTATTTT. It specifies CASSDQPDRGWADTQYF.

The CDR3: CASSLPERAQGEAFF. For the CDR3, the DNA is TGTGCCAGCAGCTTACCCGAGCGAGCCCAGGGGGAAGCTTTCTTT. The chain is built from TRBV7-2 and TRBJ1-1, with a possible D match to TRBD1 (6 bases). The CDR3 is 15 amino acids. Germline V gene sequence: CDR1 SGHTA, CDR2 FQGNSA. Trimming cost V 2 bases and J 8 bases, with 18 bases left between them.

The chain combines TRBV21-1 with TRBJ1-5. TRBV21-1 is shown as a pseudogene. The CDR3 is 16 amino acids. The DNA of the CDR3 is TGTGCCAGCAGCAACAATGGACGGGGAGTAAATCAGCCCCAGCATTTT. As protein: CASSNNGRGVNQPQHF.

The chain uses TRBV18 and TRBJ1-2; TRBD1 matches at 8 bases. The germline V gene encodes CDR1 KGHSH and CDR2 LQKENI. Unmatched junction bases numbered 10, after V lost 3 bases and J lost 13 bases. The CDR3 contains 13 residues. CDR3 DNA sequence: TGTGCCAGCTCACCCCGGGACAGGATCCGTCTCACCTTC. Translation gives CASSPRDRIRLTF.

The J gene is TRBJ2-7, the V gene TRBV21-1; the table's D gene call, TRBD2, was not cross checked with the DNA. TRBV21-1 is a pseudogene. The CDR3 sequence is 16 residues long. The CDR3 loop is CASSNPPSGRSYEQYF. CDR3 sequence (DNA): TGTGCCAGCAGCAACCCCCCGAGCGGGAGGTCCTACGAGCAGTACTTC.